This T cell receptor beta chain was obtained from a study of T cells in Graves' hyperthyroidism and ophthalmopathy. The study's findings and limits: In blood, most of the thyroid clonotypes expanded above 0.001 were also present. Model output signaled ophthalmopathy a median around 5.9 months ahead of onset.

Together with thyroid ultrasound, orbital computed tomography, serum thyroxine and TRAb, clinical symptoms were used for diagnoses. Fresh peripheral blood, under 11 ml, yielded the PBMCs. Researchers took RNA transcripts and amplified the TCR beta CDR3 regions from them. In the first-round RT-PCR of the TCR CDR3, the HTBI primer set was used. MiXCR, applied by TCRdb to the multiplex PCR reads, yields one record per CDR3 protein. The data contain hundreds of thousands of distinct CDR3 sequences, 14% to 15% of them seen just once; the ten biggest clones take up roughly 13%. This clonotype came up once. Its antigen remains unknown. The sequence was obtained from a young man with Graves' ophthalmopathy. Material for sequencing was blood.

CDR3 in amino acids: CASSQVVIGGDQPQHF. CDR3 in DNA: TGTGCCAGCAGCCAAGTAGTGATAGGGGGGGATCAGCCCCAGCATTTT. The chain carries TRBV4-2 and TRBJ1-5, with D possibly matching TRBD1 (6 bases). The germline V and J ends were trimmed by 1 base and 5 bases, with 15 bases remaining between them. In germline, CDR1 is LGHNA, CDR2 YNFKEQ. The CDR3 contains 16 residues.